The source of this T cell receptor (beta chain) is a study of blood T cell repertoires in COVID-19. Study background: The cDNA or gDNA used as material had been derived from T cells, B-cell-depleted T cells, or PBMCs.

V was pared by 8 bases and J by 5 bases, with 12 bases between. There are 11 residues in the CDR3. From germline, CDR1 is GTSNPN and CDR2 SVGIG (reference sequence). As processed by the authors: Estimation of nucleated cell counts relied on the amplification of reference gene primers. Clones were read by immunoSEQ multiplex PCR, and TCRdb kept only the in-frame ones, dropping some. The V and J calls and clone size are taken from that table; D and trimming were inferred from the DNA. Seen here are around 94,000 clones, around nine tenths observed once, and the top ten hold approximately 2%. The chain combines TRBV30 with TRBJ2-5; possibly TRBD1 or TRBD2 for D (6 bases each). The receptor was isolated from a man between 50 and 59 years old with active COVID-19. Sequenced: peripheral blood. In nucleotides, the CDR3 is TGTGCCGGGGGGCTCGGGGAGACCCAGTACTTC. This gives the protein CAGGLGETQYF. Drawing the rest from reference TRBV30 and TRBJ2-5, the complete variable domain is SQTIHQWPATLVQPVGSPLSLECTVEGTSNPNLYWYRQAAGRGLQLLFYSVGIGQISSEVPQNLSASRPQDRQFILSSKKLLLSDSGFYLCAGGLGETQYFGPGTRLLVL.